This TCR beta chain was sequenced during a study of blood T cell repertoires in COVID-19. About the research overall: Sites across the United States, Italy and Spain contributed samples from acute and convalescent COVID-19.

Only in-frame clones appear in the TCRdb table, and some are missing; sequencing was by immunoSEQ multiplex PCR. The data hold a few hundred thousand clones, with 70% to 90% observed a single time. The length of the CDR3 is 14 residues. The ends were cut back, 0 bases at V and 1 base at J, with 6 bases in the middle. Germline loops: CDR1 LNHDA, CDR2 SQIVND (reference sequence). Sequenced sample: peripheral blood. This chain joins TRBV19 and TRBJ1-1; no definite D call. The source of this sequence is a human donor with COVID-19, enrolled during active disease. The donor label of this sample is uncertain. The DNA for the CDR3 is TGTGCCAGTAGTATAGACGGGGAGAACACTGAAGCTTTCTTT. This translates into CASSIDGENTEAFF.